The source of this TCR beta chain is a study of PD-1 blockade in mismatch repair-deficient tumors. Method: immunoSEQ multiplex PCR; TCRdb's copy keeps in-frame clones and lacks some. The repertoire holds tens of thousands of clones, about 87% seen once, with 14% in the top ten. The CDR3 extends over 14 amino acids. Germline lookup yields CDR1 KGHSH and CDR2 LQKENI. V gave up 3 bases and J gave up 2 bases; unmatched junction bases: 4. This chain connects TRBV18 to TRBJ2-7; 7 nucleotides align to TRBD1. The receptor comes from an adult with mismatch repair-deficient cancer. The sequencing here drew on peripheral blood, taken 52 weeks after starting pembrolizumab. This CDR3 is CASSPDRIPYEQYF. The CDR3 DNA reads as TGTGCCAGCTCACCGGACAGGATACCCTACGAGCAGTACTTC.